These 20 T cell receptor beta chains came from one sample sequenced in a study of memory CD4+ T cells and cytomegalovirus serostatus. The table came from immunoSEQ multiplex PCR; TCRdb's copy has only in-frame clones and leaves some out. The table lists about 41,000 clones, 70% to 80% of them singletons. Single viable CD3+CD4+CD8-CD45RO+ cells were sorted as the memory CD4+ T cells. The source material was memory CD4+ T cells from blood. These receptors were collected from an adult in good health and CMV-seronegative.

The chain joins TRBV7-8 to TRBJ2-5, with D hard to call. The V gene's germline CDR1 is SGHVS and CDR2 FQNEAQ. V lost 4 bases, J lost 5 bases, and 14 bases lay in between. The CDR3 is 14 residues long. This CDR3 reads CASSSPSLRETQYF. CDR3 DNA: TGTGCCAGCAGCTCCCCCTCACTCCGGGAGACCCAGTACTTC.

The V and J genes are TRBV6-6 and TRBJ2-5, with 8 bases lining up with TRBD1. The CDR3 is 15 amino acids. The V and J ends lost 2 bases and 5 bases, in that order; junction bases with no gene match: 7. Germline loops: CDR1 MNHNY, CDR2 SVGAGI (reference sequence). CDR3 sequence (DNA): TGTGCCAGCAGTTACGTGACAGGGGATTTGGAGACCCAGTACTTC. Encoded protein: CASSYVTGDLETQYF.

This chain joins TRBV6-6 and TRBJ2-1; 11 bases match TRBD2. This CDR3 comprises 15 residues. V lost 6 bases to trimming and J lost 9 bases; unmatched junction nucleotides: 10. The germline gives CDR1 MNHNY, CDR2 SVGAGI (reference sequence). CDR3 bases: TGTGCCAGCAGCAATAGCGGGGGGGCCAAGAGTGAGCAGTTCTTC. Residues: CASSNSGGAKSEQFF.

The V and J genes are TRBV30 and TRBJ2-5; 11 nucleotides line up with TRBD2. This CDR3 spans 16 amino acids. From germline, CDR1 is GTSNPN and CDR2 SVGIG (reference sequence). Trimming at V came to 4 bases and at J to 1 base, leaving 8 bases not matched to a gene. DNA for the CDR3: TGTGCCTGGATGTGGGGTGGACTAGCGGGCCAAGAGACCCAGTACTTC. Its protein product is CAWMWGGLAGQETQYF.

The gene calls are TRBV6-4 and TRBJ1-2, with a tentative D call TRBD1 (5 bases). V shed 3 bases and J shed 4 bases, with 18 bases lying between them. The CDR3 is 16 residues long. Germline V gene lookup returns CDR1 MRHNA and CDR2 SNTAGT. The CDR3 nucleotides are TGTGCCAGCAGTGAGTTCGGGGCAGAAGACATCTATGGCTACACCTTC. It translates to CASSEFGAEDIYGYTF.

The chain recombines TRBV7-9 with TRBJ1-2; 7 bases are shared with TRBD1. Germline-derived CDR1 and CDR2 are SEHNR and FQNEAQ (reference sequence). CDR3 size: 12 residues. Unmatched junction bases numbered 2, after V lost 4 bases and J lost 6 bases. CDR3 loop: CASSYRGHGYTF. CDR3 nucleotide sequence: TGTGCCAGCAGCTACAGGGGCCATGGCTACACCTTC.

The CDR3 nucleotides are TGTGCCAGCAGCGGGGGGTCCGGCGGCAATCAGCCCCAGCATTTT. The encoded protein is CASSGGSGGNQPQHF. This chain connects TRBV6-1 to TRBJ1-5, with D perhaps TRBD1 (5 bases). Trimming left V 6 bases short and J 2 bases short, with 14 bases between. Germline V gene sequence: CDR1 MNHNS, CDR2 SASEGT. The CDR3 is made up of 15 amino acids.

This chain uses TRBV14 with TRBJ2-2, with 10 bases matching TRBD2. Germline-derived CDR1 and CDR2 are SGHDN and FVKESK. The V gene end was trimmed by 3 bases and the J gene end by 6 bases; junction bases not matched to a gene: 4. CDR3 size: 15 residues. In DNA, the CDR3 is TGTGCCAGCAGCCAGCTAGCGGGGGCGGCCGGGGAGCTGTTTTTT. Its translation is CASSQLAGAAGELFF. Full variable domain (outside the CDR3, taken from reference TRBV14 and TRBJ2-2): EAGVTQFPSHSVIEKGQTVTLRCDPISGHDNLYWYRRVMGKEIKFLLHFVKESKQDESGMPNNRFLAERTGGTYSTLKVQPAELEDSGVYFCASSQLAGAAGELFFGEGSRLTVL.

V is TRBV7-2 and J is TRBJ1-2, with TRBD1 identical over 7 bases. The trim removed 4 bases at V and 5 bases at J, leaving 4 bases unmatched. Germline V CDR1 and CDR2: SGHTA, FQGNSA. This CDR3 is built from 13 residues. This CDR3 reads CASSSTTGYGYTF. The CDR3 DNA reads as TGTGCCAGCAGCTCGACGACAGGGTATGGCTACACCTTC.

This chain connects TRBV4-3 to TRBJ2-2; the D is unclear. Germline V lookup: CDR1 LGHNA, CDR2 YSLEER. The CDR3 spans 14 residues. Between the trimmed V and J ends, which lost 1 base and 8 bases, there was a span of 11 bases. CDR3 region: CASSQGAPPGELFF. The CDR3 bases are TGCGCCAGCAGCCAAGGTGCACCCCCAGGGGAGCTGTTTTTT.

The rearrangement links TRBV25-1 to TRBJ2-5; no reliable D call. The germline CDR1 and CDR2 sequences are MGHDK and SYGVNS. The CDR3 spans 12 residues. Trimming removed 4 bases at V and 5 bases at J, with 8 bases between. The CDR3 spells CASSGVTETQYF. CDR3 bases: TGTGCCAGCAGTGGCGTTACCGAGACCCAGTACTTC. Looking up the rest from reference TRBV25-1 and TRBJ2-5 gives the full variable domain: EADIYQTPRYLVIGTGKKITLECSQTMGHDKMYWYQQDPGMELHLIHYSYGVNSTEKGDLSSESTVSRIRTEHFPLTLESARPSHTSQYLCASSGVTETQYFGPGTRLLVL.

The chain uses TRBV19 and TRBJ1-1, with 7 positions matching TRBD1. The CDR3 consists of 15 residues. V was pared by 7 bases and J by 1 base, with 9 bases of the junction left unmatched. Germline V gene sequence: CDR1 LNHDA, CDR2 SQIVND (reference sequence). The chain's CDR3 is CASTDYGTANTEAFF. The CDR3 DNA reads as TGTGCCAGTACCGACTATGGGACAGCGAACACTGAAGCTTTCTTT.

This clone was found a few times. J is TRBJ2-7 and V is TRBV30; possibly TRBD1 for D (6 bases). The CDR3 runs to 13 residues. V was trimmed by 0 bases and J by 5 bases, leaving 11 bases between them. Germline values: CDR1 GTSNPN, CDR2 SVGIG (reference sequence). Written as DNA, the CDR3 is TGTGCCTGGAGTGTTAGGCAGGGGAACGAGCAGTACTTC. It codes for CAWSVRQGNEQYF.

This clone is termed medium-sized (0.01 to 0.1%). The chain combines TRBV30 with TRBJ1-2, with unresolved D. This CDR3 is 14 amino acids long. With 2 bases removed from V and 1 base from J, the gap between germline ends came to 11 bases. Germline-derived CDR1 and CDR2 are GTSNPN and SVGIG (reference sequence). DNA for the CDR3: TGTGCCTGGAGTTCCTTCGGGAATAACTATGGCTACACCTTC. It specifies CAWSSFGNNYGYTF.

CDR3 sequence reads: CASSHAGGGEDTQYF. The CDR3 DNA reads as TGCGCCAGCAGCCACGCTGGCGGGGGGGAAGATACGCAGTATTTT. This chain connects TRBV4-3 to TRBJ2-3; 9 bases line up with TRBD2. This CDR3 comprises 15 residues. Germline loops: CDR1 LGHNA, CDR2 YSLEER. The trim removed 3 bases at V and 5 bases at J, leaving 6 bases unmatched.

CDR3 sequence reads: CASSEIEGSTTGELFF. CDR3 nucleotide sequence: TGTGCCAGCAGTGAAATCGAGGGGTCGACCACCGGGGAGCTGTTTTTT. The V call is TRBV2, the J call TRBJ2-2, with D perhaps assigned TRBD1 or TRBD2 (5 bases each). Germline V CDR1 and CDR2: SNHLY, FYNNEI. CDR3 size: 16 residues. V was pared by 2 bases and J by 4 bases, with 14 bases between. Looking up the rest from reference TRBV2 and TRBJ2-2 gives the full variable domain: EPEVTQTPSHQVTQMGQEVILRCVPISNHLYFYWYRQILGQKVEFLVSFYNNEISEKSEIFDDQFSVERPDGSNFTLKIRSTKLEDSAMYFCASSEIEGSTTGELFFGEGSRLTVL.

The chain uses TRBV15 and TRBJ1-4; D gene uncertain. The CDR3 runs to 13 residues. V dropped 11 bases and J dropped 4 bases, with 14 bases sitting between them. Germline V lookup: CDR1 LNHNV, CDR2 YYDKDF (reference sequence). CDR3 in DNA: TGTGCCGCCCAGGCAGGTCGTAATGAAAAACTGTTTTTT. It is translated as CAAQAGRNEKLFF.

This chain joins TRBV9 and TRBJ1-2; no definite D call. Germline V CDR1 and CDR2: SGDLS, YYNGEE. The CDR3 has 12 amino acids. V shed 10 bases and J shed 8 bases, with 18 bases lying between them. The CDR3 DNA reads TGTGCCCTCACCGGCCCTCACTGCGGCTACACCTTC. Its protein is CALTGPHCGYTF.

This rearrangement joins TRBV4-1 to TRBJ2-7, with D perhaps matching TRBD1 (5 bases). CDR3 size: 16 residues. V lost 3 bases and J 5 bases, leaving 20 bases between the germline ends. Germline V gene sequence: CDR1 MGHRA, CDR2 YSYEKL. CDR3 sequence (DNA): TGCGCCAGCAGCCATCAAGATCTAATAGGGGTCCACGAGCAGTACTTC. Protein: CASSHQDLIGVHEQYF.

The V call is TRBV11-2, the J call TRBJ1-1; TRBD1 agrees at 8 bases. The CDR3 length is 15 residues. V was pared by 5 bases and J by 4 bases, with 9 bases of the junction left unmatched. The germline V gene has CDR1 SGHAT and CDR2 FQNNGV. Here the CDR3 DNA reads TGTGCCAGCAGCCCTCCAGGGGGCGCAGGCACTGAAGCTTTCTTT. Its translation is CASSPPGGAGTEAFF.